The clone carrying this T cell receptor (beta chain) was observed once. CDR1 is SEHNR and CDR2 is FQNEAQ in the germline V gene (reference sequence). The CDR3 extends over 13 amino acids. Trimming took 1 base from V and 4 from J, leaving 7 bases between them. Libraries were prepared by immunoSEQ multiplex PCR; TCRdb keeps only in-frame clonotypes and omits some of them. The data show some 200,000 clones, roughly nine tenths seen once. This sample was taken from a study of blood T cell repertoires in COVID-19. Sequenced: PBMCs or T cells enriched from blood (not recorded which). The source is a woman between 45 and 65 years old in a cohort exposed to, infected with or recovered from COVID-19 (not recorded which). The V call is TRBV7-9, the J call TRBJ1-1; tentative D call: TRBD1 (6 bases). The CDR3 DNA reads TGTGCCAGCAGCTTAGAAGGGGGCACTGAAGCTTTCTTT. Protein product: CASSLEGGTEAFF.